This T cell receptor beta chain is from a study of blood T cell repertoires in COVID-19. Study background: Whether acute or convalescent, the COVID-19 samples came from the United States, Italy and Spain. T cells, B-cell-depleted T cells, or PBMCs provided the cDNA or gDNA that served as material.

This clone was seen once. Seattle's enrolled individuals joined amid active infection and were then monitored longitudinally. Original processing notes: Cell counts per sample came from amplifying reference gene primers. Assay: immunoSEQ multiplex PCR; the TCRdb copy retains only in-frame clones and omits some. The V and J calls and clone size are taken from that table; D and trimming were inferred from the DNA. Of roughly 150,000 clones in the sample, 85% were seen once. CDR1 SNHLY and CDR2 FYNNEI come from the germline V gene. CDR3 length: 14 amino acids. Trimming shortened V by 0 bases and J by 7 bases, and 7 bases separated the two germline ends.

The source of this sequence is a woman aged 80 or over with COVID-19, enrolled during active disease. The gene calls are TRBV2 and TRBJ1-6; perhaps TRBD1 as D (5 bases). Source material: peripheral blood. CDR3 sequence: CASSEAYRNSPLHF. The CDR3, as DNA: TGTGCCAGCAGTGAAGCTTACAGGAATTCACCCCTCCACTTT.